The next 17 T cell receptor beta chains were all read from a single sample in a study of shared clonotypes between healthy human individuals. This table comes from immunoSEQ multiplex PCR, and its TCRdb copy is limited to in-frame clones, with some not included. Of millions of clones detected, approximately 92% appear once; the ten largest clones hold around 0.14%. The specimen was naive CD4+ T cells sorted from blood. The subset here: CD45RA+ positively selected. These receptors all come from a man aged 18 to 30 in good health.

This clone was picked up many times. The chain's CDR3 is CASSQDRLGEDYGYTF. The CDR3 DNA follows: TGCGCCAGCAGCCAAGATAGATTAGGGGAGGACTATGGCTACACCTTC. The chain recombines TRBV4-1 with TRBJ1-2, with a tentative D call TRBD1 (5 bases). Trimming stripped 0 bases from V and 3 bases from J, with 14 bases between. CDR3 size: 16 residues. Germline loops: CDR1 MGHRA, CDR2 YSYEKL.

The chain recombines TRBV28 with TRBJ2-1; either TRBD1 or TRBD2 may supply D (5 bases each). Germline V lookup: CDR1 MDHEN, CDR2 SYDVKM. Trimming left V 3 bases short and J 5 bases short, with 17 bases between. This CDR3 has 16 residues. CDR3 in amino acids: CASSLRGMGVNNEQFF. The CDR3 bases are TGTGCCAGCAGTTTGAGAGGGATGGGGGTAAACAATGAGCAGTTCTTC.

This chain joins TRBV7-2 and TRBJ2-7; the match to TRBD2 covers 13 bases. Per the germline V gene, CDR1 is SGHTA and CDR2 is FQGNSA. Unmatched junction bases numbered 10, after V lost 3 bases and J lost 8 bases. This CDR3 spans 16 amino acids. Written as DNA, the CDR3 is TGTGCCAGCAGCTTTGGACTAGCGGGAGAATCTCGCAAGCAGTACTTC. It yields the protein CASSFGLAGESRKQYF. The whole variable domain, filled in from reference TRBV7-2 and TRBJ2-7, reads GAGVSQSPSNKVTEKGKDVELRCDPISGHTALYWYRQSLGQGLEFLIYFQGNSAPDKSGLPSDRFSAERTGGSVSTLTIQRTQQEDSAVYLCASSFGLAGESRKQYFGPGTRLTVT.

DNA for the CDR3: TGCAGTGCTCGCCCCCTGGGAGAGCAGTTCTTC. Translation: CSARPLGEQFF. The rearrangement links TRBV20-1 to TRBJ2-1; D remains unclear. The CDR3 runs to 11 residues. Germline V gene data show CDR1 as DFQATT and CDR2 as SNEGSKA (reference sequence). V was pared by 5 bases and J by 10 bases, with 12 bases between.

The DNA of the CDR3 is TGTGCCAGCAGCCAAGATCCTAGCGGAGATTACAATGAGCAGTTCTTC. Amino acid sequence: CASSQDPSGDYNEQFF. J is TRBJ2-1 and V is TRBV4-2; 7 nucleotides align to TRBD2. Germline assignment: CDR1 LGHNA and CDR2 YNFKEQ. Trimming cost V 0 bases and J 4 bases; bases outside gene matches: 6. The CDR3 length is 16 residues.

Details on this clone: Other nucleotide sequences from this sample produce the same CDR3. In DNA form, the CDR3 reads TGTGCCAGCAGCTTAGGGGGCCTAAATGAAAAACTGTTTTTT. Translation gives CASSLGGLNEKLFF. V gene TRBV7-2 combines with J gene TRBJ1-4; perhaps TRBD1 as D (5 bases). CDR3 size: 14 residues. Per the germline V gene, CDR1 is SGHTA and CDR2 is FQGNSA. Trimming removed 1 base at V and 5 bases at J, with 8 bases between.

A single count supports this clone. Other DNA sequences in the sample encode the same CDR3. The chain is built from TRBV20-1 and TRBJ2-1; D call uncertain. From germline, CDR1 is DFQATT and CDR2 SNEGSKA (reference sequence). This CDR3 spans 10 amino acids. The V gene lost 6 bases and the J gene lost 10 bases, with 10 bases spanning the gap. The CDR3 coding sequence is TGCAGTGCCCCTCGTCAGGAGCAGTTCTTC. This translates into CSAPRQEQFF.

Only one count was recorded for this clone. V and J are TRBV20-1 and TRBJ2-1; tentatively, D is TRBD1 (5 bases). Trimming pared 6 bases from V and 7 bases from J, leaving 10 bases between. Germline lookup yields CDR1 DFQATT and CDR2 SNEGSKA (reference sequence). The CDR3 is 11 amino acids. The CDR3 loop reads CSAKDKNEQFF. In DNA, the CDR3 is TGCAGTGCCAAGGACAAAAATGAGCAGTTCTTC.

The chain combines TRBV16 with TRBJ2-3; TRBD2 is a possible D gene (5 bases). Per the germline V gene, CDR1 is KGHSY and CDR2 is FQNENV. The CDR3 loop spans 14 amino acids. The V end was cut by 2 bases, the J end by 0 bases, with 6 bases between. The CDR3 sequence is CASSQAGSTDTQYF. The CDR3 nucleotides read TGTGCCAGCAGCCAAGCGGGTAGCACAGATACGCAGTATTTT.

The count of this clone is one. The chain combines TRBV6-4 with TRBJ1-5; D is possibly TRBD1 (5 bases). V dropped 0 bases and J dropped 6 bases, with 15 bases sitting between them. Germline assignment: CDR1 MRHNA and CDR2 SNTAGT. This CDR3 is built from 16 residues. CDR3 sequence (DNA): TGTGCCAGCAGTGACTCGACACAGCCTGGGGGTCAGCCCCAGCATTTT. This encodes CASSDSTQPGGQPQHF.

The rearrangement uses TRBV30 and TRBJ1-4, with D tentatively TRBD1 (5 bases). Germline loops: CDR1 GTSNPN, CDR2 SVGIG (reference sequence). The CDR3 is 12 residues long. V lost 5 bases and J lost 8, with 12 bases in between. In DNA, the CDR3 is TGTGCCTGGGGACATTCAGGGGAAAAACTGTTTTTT. It is translated as CAWGHSGEKLFF.

This clone appeared a single time. The CDR3 reads CASSFPRQAEYSNQPQHF. Here the CDR3 DNA reads TGTGCCAGCAGCTTTCCCAGACAGGCGGAATATAGCAATCAGCCCCAGCATTTT. The chain links TRBV11-1 to TRBJ1-5; tentative D call: TRBD1 (6 bases). Germline loops: CDR1 SGHAT, CDR2 FQDESV (reference sequence). The CDR3 runs 18 residues. Trimming took off 3 bases at V and 0 bases at J, with 18 bases between the two ends. Full variable domain (remainder filled in from reference TRBV11-1 and TRBJ1-5): EAEVAQSPRYKITEKSQAVAFWCDPISGHATLYWYRQILGQGPELLVQFQDESVVDDSQLPKDRFSAERLKGVDSTLKIQPAELGDSAMYLCASSFPRQAEYSNQPQHFGDGTRLSIL.

CDR3 residues: CASSLNSGNQPQHF. CDR3 in DNA: TGTGCCAGCAGCTTAAATTCCGGCAATCAGCCCCAGCATTTT. The V and J genes are TRBV11-2 and TRBJ1-5; D remains unclear. Trimming stripped 2 bases from V and 2 bases from J, with 7 bases between. The length of the CDR3 is 14 residues. Germline values: CDR1 SGHAT, CDR2 FQNNGV.

This chain joins TRBV10-3 and TRBJ1-4; no reliable D call. Germline V lookup: CDR1 ENHRY, CDR2 SYGVKD. V lost 0 bases and J 2 bases, leaving 13 bases between the germline ends. The CDR3 has 17 residues. CDR3 sequence reads: CAISESGAGLTNEKLFF. The CDR3 bases are TGTGCCATCAGTGAGTCAGGAGCAGGCCTCACTAATGAAAAACTGTTTTTT.

This clone occurred once. The rearrangement joins TRBV19 to TRBJ1-6; D is undetermined. The CDR3 has 13 amino acids. V was trimmed by 7 bases and J by 5 bases, leaving 9 bases between them. The V gene's germline CDR1 is LNHDA and CDR2 SQIVND (reference sequence). CDR3 bases: TGTGCCAGTATGCGGGCGGATAATTCACCCCTCCACTTT. The encoded protein is CASMRADNSPLHF.

The chain has TRBV9 and TRBJ2-2; D is unresolved. This CDR3 has 14 residues. Germline V gives CDR1 SGDLS, CDR2 YYNGEE. Trimming removed 0 bases at V and 5 bases at J, with 8 bases between. The CDR3 is CASSVVWETGELFF. As DNA, the CDR3 is TGTGCCAGCAGCGTAGTCTGGGAAACCGGGGAGCTGTTTTTT. Using reference TRBV9 and TRBJ2-2 for the parts outside the CDR3, the full variable domain is DSGVTQTPKHLITATGQRVTLRCSPRSGDLSVYWYQQSLDQGLQFLIQYYNGEERAKGNILERFSAQQFPDLHSELNLSSLELGDSALYFCASSVVWETGELFFGEGSRLTVL.

The chain recombines TRBV6-4 with TRBJ2-1; D might be TRBD1 or TRBD2, each matching 5 bases. The V gene lost 4 bases and the J gene lost 5 bases, with 18 bases spanning the gap. Germline V gene lookup returns CDR1 MRHNA and CDR2 SNTAGT. The CDR3 covers 16 residues. CDR3 residues: CASSVLPGPRNNEQFF. CDR3 nucleotides: TGTGCCAGCAGTGTCCTCCCGGGACCCAGAAACAATGAGCAGTTCTTC.